What follows are 14 T cell receptor beta chains derived from one specimen sequenced in a study of blood T cell repertoires in COVID-19. Repertoires were generated with immunoSEQ multiplex PCR, while TCRdb's copy carries only in-frame clones and drops some. Seen here are 250,000 or so clones, approximately 90% observed once, and the top ten hold roughly 3.9%. The specimen sequenced was PBMCs or T cells enriched from blood (not recorded which). The source is a woman aged 25 to 39 with acute COVID-19.

The gene calls are TRBV28 and TRBJ2-7, with a possible D match to TRBD2 (5 bases). V lost 8 bases to trimming and J lost 0 bases, with 11 bases between them. CDR3 length equals 13 residues. CDR1 is MDHEN and CDR2 is SYDVKM in the germline V gene. CDR3 DNA sequence: TGTGCCAGCGTGCGGGCCAACTCCTACGAGCAGTACTTC. As protein: CASVRANSYEQYF. The complete variable domain, with remaining parts taken from reference TRBV28 and TRBJ2-7, reads DVKVTQSSRYLVKRTGEKVFLECVQDMDHENMFWYRQDPGLGLRLIYFSYDVKMKEKGDIPEGYSVSREKKERFSLILESASTNQTSMYLCASVRANSYEQYFGPGTRLTVT.

This clone was counted a few times. The CDR3 nucleotides are TGTGCCAGCAGTTCATACACTGAAGCTTTCTTT. Translated: CASSSYTEAFF. This rearrangement joins TRBV6-5 to TRBJ1-1, with unresolved D. Germline V gene data show CDR1 as MNHEY and CDR2 as SVGAGI. V lost 4 bases and J 3 bases, leaving 3 bases between the germline ends. The CDR3 is 11 amino acids.

The chain joins TRBV9 to TRBJ2-3; perhaps TRBD2 as D (6 bases). The germline gives CDR1 SGDLS, CDR2 YYNGEE. Trimming took off 3 bases at V and 8 bases at J, with 10 bases between the two ends. The CDR3 spans 12 residues. The CDR3 sequence is CASSAIGSTQYF. DNA of the CDR3: TGTGCCAGCAGCGCAATCGGGAGTACGCAGTATTTT.

Comment on this clone: This CDR3 is also generated by other DNA sequences in the sample. The rearrangement links TRBV5-1 to TRBJ1-5, with 7 bases identical to TRBD1. After removal of 4 bases from V and 2 bases from J, the junction contained 3 bases not matched to a gene. Germline V lookup: CDR1 SGHRS, CDR2 YFSETQ. The CDR3 is made up of 14 amino acids. DNA for the CDR3: TGCGCCAGCAGCCCCGGGACAGGCAATCAGCCCCAGCATTTT. Protein sequence: CASSPGTGNQPQHF. The whole variable domain, filled in from reference TRBV5-1 and TRBJ1-5, reads KAGVTQTPRYLIKTRGQQVTLSCSPISGHRSVSWYQQTPGQGLQFLFEYFSETQRNKGNFPGRFSGRQFSNSRSEMNVSTLELGDSALYLCASSPGTGNQPQHFGDGTRLSIL.

The rearrangement uses TRBV5-8 and TRBJ1-5, with 9 bases lining up with TRBD1. The V segment lost 5 bases and the J segment 7 bases; nucleotides outside the gene matches: 10. Germline lookup yields CDR1 SGHTS and CDR2 YDEGEE. The CDR3 runs 15 residues. The CDR3 loop is CASSFGQGTGQPQHF. For the CDR3, the DNA is TGTGCCAGCAGTTTTGGACAGGGGACAGGCCAGCCCCAGCATTTT. Filled out from reference TRBV5-8 and TRBJ1-5, the complete variable domain reads EAGVTQSPTHLIKTRGQQATLRCSPISGHTSVYWYQQALGLGLQFLLWYDEGEERNRGNFPPRFSGRQFPNYSSELNVNALELEDSALYLCASSFGQGTGQPQHFGDGTRLSIL.

This sequence joins TRBV28 and TRBJ1-3; 9 bases are a match to TRBD1. The germline V gene has CDR1 MDHEN and CDR2 SYDVKM. The V and J ends lost 6 bases and 3 bases, in that order; junction bases with no gene match: 6. The CDR3 length is 15 residues. CDR3 coding DNA: TGTGCCAGCAGCCCAACAGGGGGCGATGGAAACACCATATATTTT. Translated, it gives CASSPTGGDGNTIYF.

This chain connects TRBV13 to TRBJ2-5; tentative D call: TRBD2 (6 bases). V was pared by 6 bases and J by 1 base, with 9 bases between. Germline CDR1 and CDR2: PRHDT and FYEKMQ (reference sequence). CDR3 length equals 13 residues. CDR3 amino acids: CASRDYLQETQYF. CDR3 in DNA: TGTGCCAGCAGGGACTACCTCCAAGAGACCCAGTACTTC.

This CDR3 reads CASSQDRGYNSPLHF. In nucleotides, the CDR3 is TGCGCCAGCAGCCAAGATAGGGGCTATAATTCACCCCTCCACTTT. The chain couples TRBV4-3 to TRBJ1-6, with a tentative D call TRBD1 (5 bases). V lost 0 bases and J 3 bases, leaving 6 bases between the germline ends. The CDR3 runs to 15 residues. Looked up from germline, CDR1 is LGHNA and CDR2 is YSLEER.

This chain connects TRBV19 to TRBJ2-3, with D perhaps matching TRBD1 (7 bases). This CDR3 has 16 amino acids. The germline CDR1 and CDR2 sequences are LNHDA and SQIVND (reference sequence). Trimming pared 4 bases from V and 1 base from J, leaving 15 bases between. CDR3 bases: TGTGCCAGTAGTAGCTTTGGAGGGGGCGGCACAGATACGCAGTATTTT. It codes for CASSSFGGGGTDTQYF.

The chain is built from TRBV3-1 (or the pseudogene TRBV3-2) and TRBJ2-4; 8 nucleotides match TRBD1. The trim removed 4 bases at V and 3 bases at J, leaving 11 bases unmatched. Germline loops: CDR1 LGHDT, CDR2 YNNKEL (reference sequence). This CDR3 comprises 17 residues. CDR3: CASSLTRQGQVKNIQYF. CDR3 sequence (DNA): TGTGCCAGCAGCCTGACCAGACAGGGACAGGTCAAAAACATTCAGTACTTC.

This clone was seen a few times. CDR3 sequence: CASSWTGDNQPQHF. CDR3 DNA sequence: TGTGCCAGCAGTTGGACAGGGGACAATCAGCCCCAGCATTTT. The J gene is TRBJ1-5, the V gene TRBV27; TRBD1 matches 9 bases. The CDR3 spans 14 residues. Germline CDR1 reads MNHEY; CDR2 reads SMNVEV (reference sequence). The junction had 1 base not matched to a gene; V was cut back by 4 bases and J by 3 bases.

The rearrangement links TRBV18 to TRBJ2-1; 10 positions agree with TRBD2. V lost 4 bases to trimming and J lost 0 bases; unmatched junction nucleotides: 6. This CDR3 region has 17 residues. The germline V gene has CDR1 KGHSH and CDR2 LQKENI. CDR3 in amino acids: CASSLGLADSSYNEQFF. CDR3 DNA: TGTGCCAGCTCACTTGGACTAGCGGATAGCTCCTACAATGAGCAGTTCTTC. Full variable domain (missing parts from reference TRBV18 and TRBJ2-1): NAGVMQNPRHLVRRRGQEARLRCSPMKGHSHVYWYRQLPEEGLKFMVYLQKENIIDESGMPKERFSAEFPKEGPSILRIQQVVRGDSAAYFCASSLGLADSSYNEQFFGPGTRLTVL.

CDR3 DNA sequence: TGTGCCAGCAGGTATCATCCGGGACTAGCGGGAGACTATGAGCAGTTCTTC. Translating it yields CASRYHPGLAGDYEQFF. The gene calls are TRBV28 and TRBJ2-1; the match to TRBD2 covers 14 bases. The CDR3 is 17 residues long. Germline V gene sequence: CDR1 MDHEN, CDR2 SYDVKM. The J segment lost 8 bases and the V segment lost 6 bases, leaving 12 bases of the junction unmatched.

This clone was recorded once. The DNA for the CDR3 is TGTGCCAGCAGTTCTTCATGGGCTAGCGGAAACTACGAGCAGTACTTC. Translation gives CASSSSWASGNYEQYF. The chain is built from TRBV27 and TRBJ2-7; 7 bases are a match to TRBD2. CDR3 size: 16 residues. The V gene end was trimmed by 4 bases and the J gene end by 3 bases; junction bases not matched to a gene: 12. Germline V CDR1 and CDR2: MNHEY, SMNVEV (reference sequence).